Following are 3 T cell receptor beta chains from one sample sequenced in a study of T cell clones after liver transplantation. The protocol was immunoSEQ multiplex PCR, while the TCRdb copy is restricted to in-frame clones and leaves out a portion. Among over 100,000 clones listed, approximately 78% were seen once. This material consisted of CD4+ T cells from blood, taken before liver transplant. These receptors were collected from a human donor who received a liver transplant.

This clone has only one observation. The genes are TRBV28 and TRBJ1-2; TRBD1 agrees at 7 bases. CDR3 length: 11 amino acids. The J segment lost 14 bases and the V segment lost 5 bases, leaving 8 bases of the junction unmatched. Germline values: CDR1 MDHEN, CDR2 SYDVKM. Here the CDR3 DNA reads TGTGCCAGCAGTCTCCCGACAGGGAGGACCTTC. Its protein product is CASSLPTGRTF.

This chain connects TRBV5-1 to TRBJ2-7; TRBD1 aligns across 10 bases. V shed 5 bases and J 1 base; nucleotides not matched to a gene: 12. Germline CDR1 and CDR2: SGHRS and YFSETQ. The CDR3 spans 17 residues. This CDR3 is CASSTSAGTGVSYEQYF. CDR3 sequence (DNA): TGCGCCAGCAGTACCTCTGCCGGGACAGGGGTTTCCTACGAGCAGTACTTC.

The chain links TRBV18 to TRBJ2-2, with 8 bases matching TRBD1. From germline, CDR1 is KGHSH and CDR2 LQKENI. The CDR3 spans 17 residues. The V and J ends lost 1 base and 6 bases, in that order; junction bases with no gene match: 10. Written as DNA, the CDR3 is TGTGCCAGCTCACCACAGGAGGTCGGACAGGGAGCCGGGGAGCTGTTTTTT. As protein: CASSPQEVGQGAGELFF.